Below, 29 T cell receptor beta chains from the same sample are listed, as sequenced in a study of immune heterogeneity within non-small cell lung tumors. Samples each supplied around 600 ng of bulk tumor genomic DNA as template. Surgical sampling yielded several biopsies per primary tumor (spaced far apart). Patients went through curative surgery, and their non-small cell lung cancer was untreated and newly diagnosed. Multiplex PCR with 32 V and 13 J primers amplified TCR beta CDR3. One entry per CDR3 protein results from TCRdb running MiXCR on the multiplex PCR reads. The data contain several thousand distinct CDR3 sequences, more than 20% of them singletons. Material for sequencing was lung tumor tissue. Receptor source: a man in his sixties with non-small cell lung cancer.

As regards this clonotype: One base away lies a much larger clone, so this may be a sequencing read error. The V gene is TRBV28, the J gene TRBJ2-5; TRBD1 matches at 9 bases. CDR1 and CDR2 from the germline V gene are MDHEN and SYDVKM. There are 15 residues in the CDR3. This CDR3 reads CASSFRDREQETHYF. The DNA of the CDR3 is TGTGCCAGCAGTTTCCGGGACAGGGAACAAGAGACCCATTACTTC. Full variable domain (remainder filled in from reference TRBV28 and TRBJ2-5): DVKVTQSSRYLVKRTGEKVFLECVQDMDHENMFWYRQDPGLGLRLIYFSYDVKMKEKGDIPEGYSVSREKKERFSLILESASTNQTSMYLCASSFRDREQETHYFGPGTRLLVL.

This clonotype is medium-sized (0.01 to 0.1%) in the sample. The chain links TRBV7-8 to TRBJ2-7; TRBD1 matches 11 bases. Germline CDR1 reads SGHVS; CDR2 reads FQNEAQ. V was clipped by 5 bases and J by 6 bases; unmatched bases: 6. The CDR3 extends over 14 amino acids. The CDR3 region has the DNA TGTGCCAGCAGCCGCGGACAGGGGGCTGTCGAGCAGTACTTC. Encoded protein: CASSRGQGAVEQYF.

By frequency in the sample, this clonotype is medium-sized. The chain combines TRBV12-3 or TRBV12-4 with TRBJ2-1; D ambiguous. The CDR3 is made up of 11 amino acids. With 5 bases removed from V and 5 bases from J, the gap between germline ends came to 4 bases. The CDR3 DNA reads TGTGCCAGCAGTCAAGACAATGAGCAGTTCTTC. This gives the protein CASSQDNEQFF.

This clonotype is judged medium-sized. CDR3 bases: TGTGCCATCAAAGGAGGCGGGACAGGGGGGGGCTACACCTTC. Translation gives CAIKGGGTGGGYTF. The genes are TRBV10-3 and TRBJ1-2; the match to TRBD1 covers 11 bases. With 7 bases clipped from V and 8 bases from J, the junction kept 9 bases outside the gene matches. The CDR3 length is 14 residues. CDR1 ENHRY and CDR2 SYGVKD come from the germline V gene.

Sample share makes this clonotype medium-sized (0.01 to 0.1%). The chain is built from TRBV5-1 and TRBJ2-1, with a weak D call TRBD2 (5 bases). Trimming took 5 bases from V and 0 from J, leaving 9 bases between them. The CDR3 covers 14 residues. Germline CDR1 is SGHRS and CDR2 is YFSETQ. CDR3 DNA: TGCGCCAGCAGAACGGGAAACTCCTACAATGAGCAGTTCTTC. Protein product: CASRTGNSYNEQFF.

In this sample, this clonotype is medium-sized. This rearrangement joins TRBV18 to TRBJ2-3, with 13 bases matching TRBD2. CDR1 and CDR2 from the germline V gene are KGHSH and LQKENI. V was pared by 6 bases and J by 3 bases, with 3 bases of the junction left unmatched. This CDR3 spans 15 amino acids. CDR3 nucleotide sequence: TGTGCCAGCTCGCCGGGACTAGCGGGGACAGATACGCAGTATTTT. Amino acids: CASSPGLAGTDTQYF.

This clonotype is termed medium-sized (0.01 to 0.1%). This chain uses TRBV20-1 with TRBJ1-5; 7 nucleotides align to TRBD1. Trimming at V came to 5 bases and at J to 5 bases, leaving 6 bases not matched to a gene. The CDR3 has 13 residues. Per germline, CDR1 DFQATT and CDR2 SNEGSKA (reference sequence). The CDR3 nucleotides are TGCAGTGCTGCCCGACAGGGCGATCAGCCCCAGCATTTT. Translating gives CSAARQGDQPQHF.

This clonotype is medium-sized within its sample. The genes are TRBV7-6 and TRBJ2-7; D may be TRBD1 or TRBD2 (5 bases each). This CDR3 is built from 21 residues. Germline values: CDR1 SGHVS, CDR2 FNYEAQ. The germline V and J ends were trimmed by 0 bases and 3 bases, with 30 bases remaining between them. The CDR3 loop reads CASSLARPQVWGGGGYYEQYF. The CDR3 DNA reads as TGTGCCAGCAGCTTAGCGAGACCCCAGGTGTGGGGTGGGGGTGGATACTACGAGCAGTACTTC.

This clonotype counts as medium-sized (0.01 to 0.1%). The V and J genes are TRBV3-1 and TRBJ2-7; D may be TRBD1 (5 bases). This CDR3 region has 15 residues. Germline loops: CDR1 LGHDT, CDR2 YNNKEL (reference sequence). Trimming took off 4 bases at V and 3 bases at J, with 16 bases between the two ends. The CDR3 here is CASSRAIEGVYEQYF. The CDR3 nucleotides are TGTGCCAGCAGCCGAGCGATAGAAGGGGTCTACGAGCAGTACTTC.

By its share, this clonotype is medium-sized. The V call is TRBV5-1, the J call TRBJ2-2, with D possibly called TRBD1 or TRBD2 (6 bases each). CDR3 length equals 15 residues. Germline assignment: CDR1 SGHRS and CDR2 YFSETQ. The V end was cut by 4 bases, the J end by 5 bases, with 15 bases between. CDR3 in amino acids: CASSAGQSWTGELFF. The CDR3 nucleotides read TGCGCCAGCAGCGCGGGACAATCGTGGACCGGGGAGCTGTTTTTT. The complete variable domain, with remaining parts taken from reference TRBV5-1 and TRBJ2-2, reads KAGVTQTPRYLIKTRGQQVTLSCSPISGHRSVSWYQQTPGQGLQFLFEYFSETQRNKGNFPGRFSGRQFSNSRSEMNVSTLELGDSALYLCASSAGQSWTGELFFGEGSRLTVL.

Many counts were recorded for this clonotype. V usage is TRBV3-1 and J usage is TRBJ1-5, with D uncertain. Germline CDR1 and CDR2: LGHDT and YNNKEL (reference sequence). V lost 3 bases and J lost 5, with 8 bases in between. CDR3 size: 13 residues. CDR3 bases: TGTGCCAGCAGCCAGGGCAGGCATCAGCCCCAGCATTTT. Its translation: CASSQGRHQPQHF.

This clonotype was seen just once. This rearrangement joins TRBV20-1 to TRBJ2-5; 9 positions agree with TRBD2. CDR3 size: 15 residues. Germline V gives CDR1 DFQATT, CDR2 SNEGSKA (reference sequence). The ends lost 3 bases at V and 7 bases at J; junction bases unmatched: 12. The CDR3 is CSASAPLAGRRTQYF. DNA of the CDR3: TGCAGTGCTAGCGCGCCCCTAGCGGGGCGCCGGACCCAGTACTTC.

Only a few counts were recorded for this clonotype. The chain couples TRBV7-2 to TRBJ2-3, with TRBD2 identical over 7 bases. The CDR3 sequence is 15 residues long. Germline CDR1 and CDR2: SGHTA and FQGNSA. V shed 4 bases and J 6 bases; nucleotides not matched to a gene: 10. Written as DNA, the CDR3 is TGTGCCAGCAGCTGGTGGGGGGAGGGCTCGGATACGCAGTATTTT. Encoded protein: CASSWWGEGSDTQYF.

About this clonotype itself: At one end the junction does not follow the germline gene, possibly because of a read error. The chain uses TRBV7-9 and TRBJ1-1, with a possible D match to TRBD1 (5 bases). Germline CDR1 is SEHNR and CDR2 is FQNEAQ (reference sequence). This CDR3 has 15 residues. CDR3 sequence: CASNPVGELNTEDFF. CDR3 in DNA: TGTGCTAGCAACCCCGTAGGGGAACTGAACACTGAAGATTTCTTT.

Concerning this clonotype: A much bigger clone sits one base away, suggesting this may be a read error. The CDR3 is CASSRTGFGDTQYF. CDR3 nucleotide sequence: TGTGCCAGCTCAAGGACAGGGTTTGGAGACACCCAGTACTTC. J is TRBJ2-5 and V is TRBV18, with TRBD1 matching 8 bases. This CDR3 is built from 14 residues. Germline CDR1 KGHSH, CDR2 LQKENI. V shed 5 bases and J 8 bases; nucleotides not matched to a gene: 10.

With respect to this clonotype: A read error may account for a junction end that differs from germline. The J gene is TRBJ2-7, the V gene TRBV20-1; 8 bases align to TRBD2. The CDR3 is made up of 15 amino acids. Germline values: CDR1 DFQATT, CDR2 SNEGSKA (reference sequence). The DNA for the CDR3 is TGCAGTGCTAGAGATTCGCGGGGGGATTCCCACGATCAGTACTTC. It is translated as CSARDSRGDSHDQYF.

By sample fraction, this clonotype is medium-sized. V usage is TRBV19 and J usage is TRBJ1-1; D gene ambiguous. Looked up from germline, CDR1 is LNHDA and CDR2 is SQIVND (reference sequence). This CDR3 is built from 14 residues. V was shortened by 0 bases and J by 5 bases, with 10 bases between the two germline ends. The CDR3: CASSIDQGRTEAFF. The CDR3 bases are TGTGCCAGTAGTATAGATCAAGGAAGAACTGAAGCTTTCTTT.

This clonotype has more than one count but fewer than ten. The gene calls are TRBV11-2 and TRBJ2-3; 12 bases are a match to TRBD1. The CDR3 extends over 16 amino acids. From germline, CDR1 is SGHAT and CDR2 FQNNGV. Germline trimming cut 2 bases from V and 6 bases from J; bases unmatched to any gene: 6. DNA for the CDR3: TGTGCCAGCAGCTTAAGGGACAGGGGGCGCTGGGATACGCAGTATTTT. Translating gives CASSLRDRGRWDTQYF.

Many counts were recorded for this clonotype. V gene TRBV7-6 combines with J gene TRBJ1-5, with TRBD1 identical over 9 bases. This CDR3 contains 17 residues. After removal of 5 bases from V and 5 bases from J, the junction contained 13 bases not matched to a gene. Germline V lookup: CDR1 SGHVS, CDR2 FNYEAQ. This chain's CDR3 is CASSPHPGTGHYQPQHF. Written as DNA, the CDR3 is TGTGCCAGCAGCCCCCATCCCGGGACAGGGCATTATCAGCCCCAGCATTTT. The whole variable domain, filled in from reference TRBV7-6 and TRBJ1-5, reads GAGVSQSPRYKVTKRGQDVALRCDPISGHVSLYWYRQALGQGPEFLTYFNYEAQQDKSGLPNDRFSAERPEGSISTLTIQRTEQRDSAMYRCASSPHPGTGHYQPQHFGDGTRLSIL.

Comment on this clonotype: This may be a read error: a much more frequent sequence differs by one nucleotide. This chain uses TRBV11-2 with TRBJ2-5; 12 positions match TRBD2. Germline CDR1 reads SGHAT; CDR2 reads FQNNGV. The CDR3 length is 15 residues. The trim removed 4 bases at V and 7 bases at J, leaving 7 bases unmatched. The CDR3 sequence: CASSYQLAGGGTQYF. CDR3 nucleotides: TGTGCCAGCAGCTACCAACTAGCGGGAGGTGGGACCCAGTACTTC.

This clonotype was seen many times. V gene TRBV5-6 combines with J gene TRBJ1-2, with 8 bases identical to TRBD1. The germline V gene has CDR1 SGHDT and CDR2 YYEEEE. The CDR3 sequence is 14 residues long. J gave up 4 bases and V 3 bases, and 5 bases lay outside the gene matches. CDR3 in DNA: TGTGCCAGCAGCTGGGGACAGGTTGGCTATGGCTACACCTTC. It translates to CASSWGQVGYGYTF.

This clonotype was counted between two and nine times. This clone may be a read error of a much larger clone one base away. J is TRBJ1-6 and V is TRBV6-2 or TRBV6-3; no clear D gene. CDR3 length: 14 residues. Germline-derived CDR1 and CDR2 are MNHEY and SVGEGT. The CDR3 DNA sequence: TGTGCCACTGGGTTTGTCACCTATAATTCACCCCCCCACTTT. It yields the protein CATGFVTYNSPPHF.

This clonotype is deemed medium-sized (0.01 to 0.1%). This chain uses TRBV29-1 with TRBJ1-2; D not certain. Germline V lookup: CDR1 SQVTM, CDR2 ANQGSEA. The CDR3 is 11 amino acids. Trimming removed 6 bases from V and 3 bases from J, with 8 bases in between. The CDR3 region is CSVPPDYGYTF. DNA of the CDR3: TGCAGCGTCCCCCCCGACTATGGCTACACCTTC.

This clonotype has ten or more counts. J is TRBJ2-3 and V is TRBV7-8; a possible D gene is TRBD1 (5 bases). CDR1 and CDR2 (germline): SGHVS, FQNEAQ. V dropped 5 bases and J dropped 3 bases, with 9 bases sitting between them. This CDR3 has 13 residues. This chain's CDR3 is CASSPGQTDTQYF. Written as DNA, the CDR3 is TGTGCCAGCAGCCCCGGACAAACAGATACGCAGTATTTT.

This clonotype was seen ten or more times. The rearrangement links TRBV13 to TRBJ2-1; TRBD1 is a possible D gene (6 bases). CDR3 length: 17 amino acids. Germline-derived CDR1 and CDR2 are PRHDT and FYEKMQ (reference sequence). V lost 0 bases and J lost 1, with 13 bases in between. For the CDR3, the DNA is TGTGCCAGCAGCTTAGGGGGTGGGGGCCCATCCTACAATGAGCAGTTCTTC. Its translation is CASSLGGGGPSYNEQFF.

This clonotype was observed at least ten times. This sequence joins TRBV7-6 and TRBJ2-5; possibly TRBD2 for D (5 bases). Trimming cost V 6 bases and J 4 bases, with 24 bases left between them. The CDR3 sequence is 17 residues long. Germline CDR1 is SGHVS and CDR2 is FNYEAQ. CDR3 in amino acids: CASRPVGSVGDRETQYF. Written as DNA, the CDR3 is TGTGCCAGCAGACCCGTTGGCAGCGTCGGGGATAGAGAGACCCAGTACTTC.

By sample fraction, this clonotype is medium-sized (0.01 to 0.1%). The genes are TRBV28 and TRBJ2-7; D may be TRBD1 (6 bases). CDR1 and CDR2 (germline): MDHEN, SYDVKM. The germline V and J ends were trimmed by 3 bases and 3 bases, with 15 bases remaining between them. This CDR3 comprises 15 residues. The chain's CDR3 is CASSFWQGTLYEQYF. The CDR3 DNA sequence: TGTGCCAGCAGTTTTTGGCAGGGGACCCTCTACGAGCAGTACTTC.

This clonotype is judged medium-sized. This chain links TRBV6-1 with TRBJ2-1; TRBD1 might be the D (5 bases). The germline V gene encodes CDR1 MNHNS and CDR2 SASEGT. Between the trimmed V and J ends, which lost 2 bases and 4 bases, there was a span of 15 bases. The CDR3 extends over 16 amino acids. CDR3 region: CASSEWAQGLYNEQFF. The CDR3 bases are TGTGCCAGCAGTGAATGGGCGCAGGGCCTTTACAATGAGCAGTTCTTC.

By proportion, this clonotype is medium-sized. The chain recombines TRBV18 with TRBJ1-2, with unresolved D. From germline, CDR1 is KGHSH and CDR2 LQKENI. The V gene lost 6 bases and the J gene lost 0 bases, with 8 bases spanning the gap. The CDR3 spans 13 residues. The CDR3 sequence is CASSPDSNYGYTF. The CDR3 bases are TGTGCCAGCTCGCCCGACTCTAACTATGGCTACACCTTC.